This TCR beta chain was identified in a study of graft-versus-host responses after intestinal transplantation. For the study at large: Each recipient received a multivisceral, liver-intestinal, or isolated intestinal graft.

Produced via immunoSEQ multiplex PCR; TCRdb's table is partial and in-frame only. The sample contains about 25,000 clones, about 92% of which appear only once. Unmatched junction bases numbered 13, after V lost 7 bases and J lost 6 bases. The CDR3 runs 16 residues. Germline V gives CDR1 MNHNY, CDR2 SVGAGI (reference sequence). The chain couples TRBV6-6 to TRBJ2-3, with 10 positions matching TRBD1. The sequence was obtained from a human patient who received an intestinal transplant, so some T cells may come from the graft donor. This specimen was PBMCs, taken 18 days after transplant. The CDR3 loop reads CASTGQGPSVRDTQYF. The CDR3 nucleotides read TGTGCCAGCACGGGACAGGGGCCATCGGTCAGGGATACGCAGTATTTT.